Listed here are 25 T cell receptor beta chains from one sample, sequenced in a study of identical twins. TCRdb independently ran MiXCR on the 5' RACE reads; one entry per CDR3 protein. This table holds about 450,000 distinct CDR3 sequences, around 20% found once. The specimen was naive T cells sorted from blood. Source of these receptors: a man aged 50-59 years in good health.

This clonotype appeared many times. The gene calls are TRBV10-2 and TRBJ2-1; TRBD2 agrees at 10 bases. Germline loops: CDR1 WSHSY, CDR2 SAAADI. The V gene end was trimmed by 5 bases and the J gene end by 2 bases; junction bases not matched to a gene: 3. There are 15 residues in the CDR3. For the CDR3, the DNA is TGCGCCAGCAGTAGGAGCGGGGGGGCCTACAATGAGCAGTTCTTC. Its protein is CASSRSGGAYNEQFF.

There are a few counts of this clonotype. Here the CDR3 reads CASTKGGGLVNTEAFF. In DNA form, the CDR3 reads TGTGCCAGCACTAAGGGGGGGGGTTTAGTTAACACTGAAGCTTTCTTT. The chain carries TRBV6-1 and TRBJ1-1; D perhaps matches TRBD1 (6 bases). Germline V CDR1 and CDR2: MNHNS, SASEGT. CDR3 size: 16 residues. With 7 bases removed from V and 2 bases from J, the gap between germline ends came to 20 bases.

This clonotype was seen only a few times. The rearrangement uses TRBV20-1 and TRBJ1-1, with D perhaps TRBD1 (5 bases). V lost 1 base and J 5 bases, leaving 14 bases between the germline ends. This CDR3 region has 14 residues. Germline CDR1 reads DFQATT; CDR2 reads SNEGSKA (reference sequence). The CDR3: CSARAGGGKTEAFF. The CDR3 DNA follows: TGCAGTGCTAGAGCGGGGGGGGGTAAGACTGAAGCTTTCTTT.

In regard to this clonotype: One end of the junction fails to match germline, which may point to a read error. V is TRBV28 and J is TRBJ1-2; 7 bases are shared with TRBD1. The CDR3 has 16 amino acids. The V gene's germline CDR1 is MDHEN and CDR2 SYDVKM. As DNA, the CDR3 is TGTGCCAGCAGCCCTCCTTTACAGGGGATAAACTATGGCGACACCTTC. Amino acids: CASSPPLQGINYGDTF.

This chain joins TRBV7-2 and TRBJ2-4; 11 bases map to TRBD2. CDR3 length: 14 residues. The germline V gene has CDR1 SGHTA and CDR2 FQGNSA. V lost 5 bases, J lost 6 bases, and 3 bases stayed unmatched. The chain's CDR3 is CASSVLAGVNIQYF. In DNA, the CDR3 is TGTGCCAGCAGCGTACTAGCGGGAGTAAACATTCAGTACTTC.

The V and J genes are TRBV5-4 and TRBJ2-4, with 7 bases that match TRBD2. V gave up 2 bases and J gave up 0 bases; unmatched junction bases: 14. Germline loops: CDR1 SGHNT, CDR2 YYREEE (reference sequence). The CDR3 sequence is 19 residues long. In DNA form, the CDR3 reads TGTGCCAGCAGCTTTTATGTATTAGGGTCTAGCGGAGCCAAAAACATTCAGTACTTC. Its translation: CASSFYVLGSSGAKNIQYF.

This chain connects TRBV6-2 or TRBV6-3 to TRBJ2-2; 10 bases agree with TRBD2. In germline, CDR1 is MNHEY, CDR2 SVGEGT. V shed 6 bases, J shed 4 bases, and the junction held 11 bases outside the gene matches. This CDR3 comprises 17 residues. CDR3 coding DNA: TGTGCCAGCAGCCAACTCCTAGCGGGGGCTGTCACCGGGGAGCTGTTTTTT. Translated: CASSQLLAGAVTGELFF.

Only a few counts were recorded for this clonotype. This sequence joins TRBV18 and TRBJ2-1; 12 nucleotides line up with TRBD2. V gave up 4 bases and J gave up 1 base; unmatched junction bases: 2. From germline, CDR1 is KGHSH and CDR2 LQKENI. This CDR3 is built from 16 residues. DNA for the CDR3: TGTGCCAGCTCACATGGACTAGCGGGGTCCTACAATGAGCAGTTCTTC. Translated: CASSHGLAGSYNEQFF.

This clonotype was observed many times. The chain combines TRBV20-1 with TRBJ2-7; 7 bases fit TRBD1. From germline, CDR1 is DFQATT and CDR2 SNEGSKA (reference sequence). J lost 2 bases, V lost 6 bases, and 10 bases had no gene match. The CDR3 runs 14 residues. CDR3 residues: CSARDRTLTYEQYF. Here the CDR3 DNA reads TGCAGTGCACGGGACAGAACCCTTACCTACGAGCAGTACTTC.

This clonotype was counted ten times or more. The rearrangement links TRBV5-6 to TRBJ1-2; D remains unclear. This CDR3 comprises 13 residues. Trimming took 2 bases from V and 4 from J, leaving 9 bases between them. Looked up from germline, CDR1 is SGHDT and CDR2 is YYEEEE. CDR3 bases: TGTGCCAGCAGCTTTTCCCCTGGCTATGGCTACACCTTC. Its protein is CASSFSPGYGYTF.

This clonotype was detected a few times. CDR3: CASSQDFAGEAYNEQFF. Here the CDR3 DNA reads TGTGCCAGCAGCCAAGATTTCGCGGGAGAGGCCTACAATGAGCAGTTCTTC. This sequence joins TRBV3-1 and TRBJ2-1; TRBD2 matches at 7 bases. J was trimmed by 2 bases and V by 0 bases; bases with no gene match: 7. Germline-derived CDR1 and CDR2 are LGHDT and YNNKEL (reference sequence). The CDR3 is 17 amino acids.

In this sample, this clonotype turned up a few times. This chain joins TRBV7-9 and TRBJ2-3; D perhaps matches TRBD2 (5 bases). This CDR3 region has 14 residues. Trimming pared 5 bases from V and 4 bases from J, leaving 13 bases between. CDR1 SEHNR and CDR2 FQNEAQ come from the germline V gene (reference sequence). The CDR3: CASSQDARADTQYF. The CDR3 coding sequence is TGTGCCAGCAGCCAAGACGCGCGGGCAGATACGCAGTATTTT.

On this clonotype itself: A junction boundary mismatches the germline segment, possibly from a read error. The chain employs TRBV24-1 and TRBJ2-1; TRBD1 is a possible D gene (5 bases). Germline V gives CDR1 KGHDR, CDR2 SFDVKD. The CDR3 totals 13 residues. DNA for the CDR3: TGTGCCACCGGTGACAGTGGCTACAATGAGCAGTTCTTC. The encoded protein is CATGDSGYNEQFF.

The V call is TRBV7-8, the J call TRBJ2-2; D gene uncertain. The V and J ends lost 5 bases and 3 bases respectively, with 19 bases between them. CDR1 is SGHVS, CDR2 FQNEAQ, per germline. This CDR3 is built from 17 residues. The CDR3 reads CASSQKRLAVHTGELFF. The DNA for the CDR3 is TGTGCCAGCAGCCAGAAGAGACTTGCGGTTCACACCGGGGAGCTGTTTTTT. The full variable domain, rest sourced from reference TRBV7-8 and TRBJ2-2, is GAGVSQSPRYKVAKRGQDVALRCDPISGHVSLFWYQQALGQGPEFLTYFQNEAQLDKSGLPSDRFFAERPEGSVSTLKIQRTQQEDSAVYLCASSQKRLAVHTGELFFGEGSRLTVL.

This clonotype was observed a few times. The V and J genes are TRBV10-3 and TRBJ2-4; D not certain. V lost 3 bases and J lost 1, with 13 bases in between. Per the germline V gene, CDR1 is ENHRY and CDR2 is SYGVKD. CDR3 size: 16 residues. CDR3 coding DNA: TGTGCCATCAGTGAAGGTATCGACCAGGCCAAAAACATTCAGTACTTC. It is translated as CAISEGIDQAKNIQYF.

This clonotype was counted between two and nine times. The V and J genes are TRBV10-3 and TRBJ1-2; D gene unclear. The CDR3 runs to 13 residues. The germline CDR1 and CDR2 sequences are ENHRY and SYGVKD. V was cut by 5 bases and J by 4 bases, with 11 bases left in between. The CDR3 spells CAISPDGVYGYTF. For the CDR3, the DNA is TGTGCCATCAGTCCGGACGGAGTCTATGGCTACACCTTC.

The rearrangement links TRBV3-1 to TRBJ1-2; 8 bases line up with TRBD1. Germline V gene data show CDR1 as LGHDT and CDR2 as YNNKEL (reference sequence). The CDR3 runs 15 residues. V lost 2 bases, J lost 4 bases, and 6 bases stayed unmatched. The CDR3 nucleotides are TGTGCCAGCAGCCAATTCGGGACAGGCATCTATGGCTACACCTTC. This sequence encodes CASSQFGTGIYGYTF.

This clonotype appeared a few times. The chain has TRBV20-1 and TRBJ2-5, with a weak D call TRBD2 (5 bases). Trimming took 0 bases from V and 4 from J, leaving 15 bases between them. The CDR3 consists of 15 residues. Germline CDR1 is DFQATT and CDR2 is SNEGSKA (reference sequence). CDR3 residues: CSARESRGYPETQYF. CDR3 bases: TGCAGTGCTAGAGAGAGTCGGGGTTACCCAGAGACCCAGTACTTC.

This clonotype was observed many times. The chain uses TRBV28 and TRBJ2-1, with D uncertain. V was shortened by 2 bases and J by 4 bases, with 6 bases between the two germline ends. Looked up from germline, CDR1 is MDHEN and CDR2 is SYDVKM. The CDR3 totals 13 residues. The CDR3 coding sequence is TGTGCCAGCAGTTTACAACTTTACAATGAGCAGTTCTTC. It specifies CASSLQLYNEQFF.

There are a few counts of this clonotype. The chain joins TRBV20-1 to TRBJ2-1; weak D call: TRBD2 (5 bases). The CDR3 consists of 12 residues. The germline V gene encodes CDR1 DFQATT and CDR2 SNEGSKA (reference sequence). Trimming left V 6 bases short and J 8 bases short, with 14 bases between. The CDR3 is CSAGAGGYEQFF. In nucleotides, the CDR3 is TGCAGTGCCGGCGCAGGCGGGTATGAGCAGTTCTTC.

This clonotype was recorded only once. CDR3 residues: CAWSKTSGTDTQYF. As DNA, the CDR3 is TGTGCCTGGAGTAAGACTAGCGGCACAGATACGCAGTATTTT. V and J are TRBV30 and TRBJ2-3, with TRBD2 identical over 8 bases. Germline CDR1 is GTSNPN and CDR2 is SVGIG (reference sequence). This CDR3 has 14 residues. V shed 2 bases, J shed 1 base, and the junction held 2 bases outside the gene matches.

This clonotype has a handful of counts. This chain links TRBV10-3 with TRBJ2-2; weak D call: TRBD1 (7 bases). Germline CDR1 and CDR2: ENHRY and SYGVKD. The CDR3 is 16 residues long. V was cut by 7 bases and J by 2 bases, with 17 bases left in between. The CDR3 protein is CAITQGGQTNTGELFF. In DNA, the CDR3 is TGTGCCATCACTCAGGGGGGACAGACCAACACCGGGGAGCTGTTTTTT.

This clonotype was detected a few times. The V and J genes are TRBV5-1 and TRBJ2-1; 8 positions agree with TRBD1. V lost 2 bases to trimming and J lost 5 bases; unmatched junction nucleotides: 9. Germline V gives CDR1 SGHRS, CDR2 YFSETQ. CDR3 size: 16 residues. As DNA, the CDR3 is TGCGCCAGCAGCTTCGTGGCGGCAGGGGGCCACAATGAGCAGTTCTTC. Translated: CASSFVAAGGHNEQFF.

Only a few counts were recorded for this clonotype. This chain links TRBV20-1 with TRBJ1-4; D may be TRBD1 (5 bases). CDR3 size: 15 residues. V was pared by 2 bases and J by 2 bases, with 12 bases between. CDR1 DFQATT and CDR2 SNEGSKA come from the germline V gene (reference sequence). The CDR3 loop is CSARWGGSTNEKLFF. CDR3 coding DNA: TGCAGTGCTAGATGGGGGGGATCGACTAATGAAAAACTGTTTTTT.

About this clonotype itself: This may be a read error: a much more frequent sequence differs by one nucleotide. The chain recombines TRBV6-2 or TRBV6-3 with TRBJ2-1; 8 bases map to TRBD2. Germline CDR1 is MNHEY and CDR2 is SVGEGT. The CDR3 length is 18 residues. This CDR3 reads CASSYSSVAGSEGYEPFF. For the CDR3, the DNA is TGTGCCAGCAGTTACTCGAGTGTAGCGGGATCGGAGGGCTATGAGCCGTTCTTC.